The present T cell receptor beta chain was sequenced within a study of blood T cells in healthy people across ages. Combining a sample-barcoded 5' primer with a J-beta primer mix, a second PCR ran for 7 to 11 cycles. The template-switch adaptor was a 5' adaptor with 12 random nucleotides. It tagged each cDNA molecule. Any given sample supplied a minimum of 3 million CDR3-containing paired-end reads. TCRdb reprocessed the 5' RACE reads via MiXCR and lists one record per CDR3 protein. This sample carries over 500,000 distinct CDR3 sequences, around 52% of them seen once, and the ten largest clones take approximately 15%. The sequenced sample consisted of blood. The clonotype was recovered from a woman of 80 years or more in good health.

The CDR3 protein is CASTHGPHYGYTF. In nucleotides, the CDR3 is TGTGCCAGCACCCACGGACCACACTATGGCTACACCTTC. The rearrangement links TRBV2 to TRBJ1-2; D unresolved. The CDR3 sequence is 13 residues long. Germline values: CDR1 SNHLY, CDR2 FYNNEI. Trimming left V 7 bases short and J 3 bases short, with 12 bases between.